This record covers a single T cell receptor beta chain. What it binds is not known. Vbeta (60) and Jbeta (13) primers were used in the PCR. TCRdb keeps only in-frame clones here, not all; method: immunoSEQ multiplex PCR. The sample lists about 83,000 clones, about four fifths seen once, with under 2% in the top ten. This sample is drawn from a study of cytomegalovirus exposure and HLA in healthy donors. Between the trimmed V and J ends, which lost 3 bases and 1 base, there was a span of 9 bases. CDR3 length equals 14 residues. Germline loops: CDR1 MGHDK, CDR2 SYGVNS. Study-wide results and caveats: A link between a missense DCLRE1C variant and TCR beta V- and J-gene trimming emerged from a later analysis. Common viral pathogens were later found to be apparently linked to several of the most significant clusters.

The sequence was obtained from a woman in her twenties or thirties in good health and CMV-seronegative. This chain uses TRBV25-1 with TRBJ1-1; D call uncertain. The sequenced material came from PBMCs. The CDR3 protein is CASSELAPNTEAFF. CDR3 bases: TGTGCCAGCAGTGAGTTGGCACCGAACACTGAAGCTTTCTTT.